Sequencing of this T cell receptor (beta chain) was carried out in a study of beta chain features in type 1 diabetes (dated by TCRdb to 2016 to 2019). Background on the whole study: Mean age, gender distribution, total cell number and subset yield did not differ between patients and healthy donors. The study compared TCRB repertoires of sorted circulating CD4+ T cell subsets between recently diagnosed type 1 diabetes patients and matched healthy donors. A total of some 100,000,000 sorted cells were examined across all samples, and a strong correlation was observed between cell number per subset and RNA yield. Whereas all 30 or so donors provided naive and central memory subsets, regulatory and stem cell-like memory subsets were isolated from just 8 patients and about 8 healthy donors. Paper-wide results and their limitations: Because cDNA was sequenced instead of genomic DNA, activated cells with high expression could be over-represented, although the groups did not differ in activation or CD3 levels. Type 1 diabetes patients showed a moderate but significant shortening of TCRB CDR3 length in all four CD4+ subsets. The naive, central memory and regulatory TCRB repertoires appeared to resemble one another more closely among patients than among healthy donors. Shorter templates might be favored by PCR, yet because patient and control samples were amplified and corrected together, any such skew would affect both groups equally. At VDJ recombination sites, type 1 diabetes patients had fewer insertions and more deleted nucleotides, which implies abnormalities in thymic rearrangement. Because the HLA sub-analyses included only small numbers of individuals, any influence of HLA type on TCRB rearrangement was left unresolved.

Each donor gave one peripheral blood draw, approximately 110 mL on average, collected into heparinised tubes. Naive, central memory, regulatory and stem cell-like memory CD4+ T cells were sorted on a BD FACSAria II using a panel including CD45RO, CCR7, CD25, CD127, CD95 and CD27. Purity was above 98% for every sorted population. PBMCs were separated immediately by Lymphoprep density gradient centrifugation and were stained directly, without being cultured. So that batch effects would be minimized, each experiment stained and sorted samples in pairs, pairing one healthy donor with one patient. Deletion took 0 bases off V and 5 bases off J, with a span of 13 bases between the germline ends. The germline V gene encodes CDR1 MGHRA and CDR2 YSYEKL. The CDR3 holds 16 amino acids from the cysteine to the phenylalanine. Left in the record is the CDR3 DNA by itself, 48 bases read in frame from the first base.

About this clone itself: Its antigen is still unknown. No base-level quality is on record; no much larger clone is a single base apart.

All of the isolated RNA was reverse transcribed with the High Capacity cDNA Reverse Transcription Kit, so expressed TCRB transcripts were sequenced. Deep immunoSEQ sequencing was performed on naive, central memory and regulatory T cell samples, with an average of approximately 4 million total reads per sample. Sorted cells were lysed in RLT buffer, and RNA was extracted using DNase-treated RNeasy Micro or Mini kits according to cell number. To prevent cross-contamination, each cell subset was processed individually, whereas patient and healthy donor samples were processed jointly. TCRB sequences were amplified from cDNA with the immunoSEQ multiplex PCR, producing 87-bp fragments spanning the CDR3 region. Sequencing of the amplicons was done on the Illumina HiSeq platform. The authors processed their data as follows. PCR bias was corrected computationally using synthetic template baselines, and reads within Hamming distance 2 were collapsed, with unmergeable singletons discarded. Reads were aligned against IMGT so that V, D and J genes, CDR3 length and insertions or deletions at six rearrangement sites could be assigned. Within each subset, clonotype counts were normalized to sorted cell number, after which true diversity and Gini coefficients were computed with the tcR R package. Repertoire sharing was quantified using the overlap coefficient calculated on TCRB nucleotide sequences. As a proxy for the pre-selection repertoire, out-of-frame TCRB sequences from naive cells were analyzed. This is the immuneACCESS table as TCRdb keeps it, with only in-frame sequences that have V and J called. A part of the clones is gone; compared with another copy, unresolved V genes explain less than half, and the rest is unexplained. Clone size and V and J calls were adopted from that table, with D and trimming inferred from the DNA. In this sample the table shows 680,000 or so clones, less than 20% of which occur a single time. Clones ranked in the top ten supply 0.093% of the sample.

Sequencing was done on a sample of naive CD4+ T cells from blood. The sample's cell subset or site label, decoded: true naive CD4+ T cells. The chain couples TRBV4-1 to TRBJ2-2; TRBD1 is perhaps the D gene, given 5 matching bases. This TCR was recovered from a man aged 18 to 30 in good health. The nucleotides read TGCGCCAGCAGCCAAGAGAGAACAGGTTGGACCGGGGAGCTGTTTTTT. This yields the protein CASSQERTGWTGELFF.